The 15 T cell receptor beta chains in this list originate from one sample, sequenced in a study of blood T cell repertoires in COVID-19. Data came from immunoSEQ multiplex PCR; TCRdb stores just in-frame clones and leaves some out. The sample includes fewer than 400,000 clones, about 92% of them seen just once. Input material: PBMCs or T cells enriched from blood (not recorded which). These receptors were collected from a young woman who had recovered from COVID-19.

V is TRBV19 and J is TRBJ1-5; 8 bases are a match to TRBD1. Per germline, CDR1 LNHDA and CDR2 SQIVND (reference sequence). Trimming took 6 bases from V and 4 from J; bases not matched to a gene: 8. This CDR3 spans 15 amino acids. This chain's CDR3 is CASRTRDRINQPQHF. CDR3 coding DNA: TGTGCCAGTAGGACCCGGGACAGGATAAATCAGCCCCAGCATTTT.

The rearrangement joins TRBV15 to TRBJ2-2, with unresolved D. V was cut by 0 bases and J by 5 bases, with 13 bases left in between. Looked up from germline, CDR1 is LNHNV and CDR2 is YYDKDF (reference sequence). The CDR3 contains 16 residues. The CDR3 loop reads CATSRDPLVATGELFF. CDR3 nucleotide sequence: TGTGCCACCAGCAGAGATCCCCTAGTTGCGACCGGGGAGCTGTTTTTT.

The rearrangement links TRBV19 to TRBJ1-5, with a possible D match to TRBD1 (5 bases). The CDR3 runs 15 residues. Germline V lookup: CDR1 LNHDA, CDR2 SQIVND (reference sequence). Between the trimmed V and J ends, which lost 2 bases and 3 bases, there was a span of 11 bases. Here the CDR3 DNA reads TGTGCCAGTAGTATAATGGGGCTTCCCAATCAGCCCCAGCATTTT. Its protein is CASSIMGLPNQPQHF.

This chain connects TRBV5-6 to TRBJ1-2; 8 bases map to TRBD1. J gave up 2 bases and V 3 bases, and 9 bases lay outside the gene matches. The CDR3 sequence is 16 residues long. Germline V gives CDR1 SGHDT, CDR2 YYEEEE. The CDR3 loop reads CASSSGGQGVNYGYTF. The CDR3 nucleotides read TGTGCCAGCAGCTCCGGAGGACAGGGTGTGAACTATGGCTACACCTTC.

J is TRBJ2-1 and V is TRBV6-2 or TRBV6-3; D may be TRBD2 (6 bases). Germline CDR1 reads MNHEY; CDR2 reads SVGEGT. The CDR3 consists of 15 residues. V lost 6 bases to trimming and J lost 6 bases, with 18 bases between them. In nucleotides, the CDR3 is TGTGCCAGCAGCCCCGGGACTCTGCGGGGCAATGAGCAGTTCTTC. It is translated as CASSPGTLRGNEQFF.

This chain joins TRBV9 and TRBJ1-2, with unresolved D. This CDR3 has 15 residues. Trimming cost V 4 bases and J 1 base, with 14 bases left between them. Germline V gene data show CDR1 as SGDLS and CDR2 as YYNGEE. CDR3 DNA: TGTGCCAGCAGCCCACCATACGGACTTAACTATGGCTACACCTTC. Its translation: CASSPPYGLNYGYTF.

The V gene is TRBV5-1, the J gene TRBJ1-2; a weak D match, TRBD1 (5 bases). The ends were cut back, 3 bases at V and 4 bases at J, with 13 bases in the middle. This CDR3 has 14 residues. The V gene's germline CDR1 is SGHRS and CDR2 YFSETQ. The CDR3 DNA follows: TGCGCCAGCAGCTACGGGCAGGGCCTCTATGGCTACACCTTC. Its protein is CASSYGQGLYGYTF.

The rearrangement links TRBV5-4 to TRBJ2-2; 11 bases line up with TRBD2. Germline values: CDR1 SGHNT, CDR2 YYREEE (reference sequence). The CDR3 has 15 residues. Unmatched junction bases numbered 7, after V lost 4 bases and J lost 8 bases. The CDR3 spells CASSPPLAGGGELFF. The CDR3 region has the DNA TGTGCCAGCAGCCCGCCGCTAGCGGGAGGTGGGGAGCTGTTTTTT.

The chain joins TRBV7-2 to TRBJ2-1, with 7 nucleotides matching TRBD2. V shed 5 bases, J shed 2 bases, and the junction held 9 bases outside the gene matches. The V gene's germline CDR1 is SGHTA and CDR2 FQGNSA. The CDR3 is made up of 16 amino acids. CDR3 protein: CASSPEAGRTYNEQFF. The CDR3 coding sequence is TGTGCCAGCAGCCCAGAAGCGGGGCGGACCTACAATGAGCAGTTCTTC.

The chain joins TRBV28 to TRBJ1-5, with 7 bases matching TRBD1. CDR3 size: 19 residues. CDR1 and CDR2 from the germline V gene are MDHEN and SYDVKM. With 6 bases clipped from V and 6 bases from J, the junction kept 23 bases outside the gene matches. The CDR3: CASRPVTITGTAPRQPQHF. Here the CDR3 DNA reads TGTGCCAGCAGACCTGTAACAATCACCGGGACAGCCCCCCGTCAGCCCCAGCATTTT.

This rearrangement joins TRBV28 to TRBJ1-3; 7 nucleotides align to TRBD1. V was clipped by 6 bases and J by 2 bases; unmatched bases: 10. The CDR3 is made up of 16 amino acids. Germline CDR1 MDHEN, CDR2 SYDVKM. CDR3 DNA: TGTGCCAGCAGACCCTATCAGGGGGACACTGGAAACACCATATATTTT. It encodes CASRPYQGDTGNTIYF.

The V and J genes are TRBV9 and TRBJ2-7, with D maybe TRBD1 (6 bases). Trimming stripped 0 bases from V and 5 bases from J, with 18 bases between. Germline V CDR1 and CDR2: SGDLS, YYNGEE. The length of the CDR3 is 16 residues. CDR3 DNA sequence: TGTGCCAGCAGCGTAGCGGGACACTCTCGGTCGGACGAGCAGTACTTC. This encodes CASSVAGHSRSDEQYF. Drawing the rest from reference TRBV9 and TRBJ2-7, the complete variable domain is DSGVTQTPKHLITATGQRVTLRCSPRSGDLSVYWYQQSLDQGLQFLIQYYNGEERAKGNILERFSAQQFPDLHSELNLSSLELGDSALYFCASSVAGHSRSDEQYFGPGTRLTVT.

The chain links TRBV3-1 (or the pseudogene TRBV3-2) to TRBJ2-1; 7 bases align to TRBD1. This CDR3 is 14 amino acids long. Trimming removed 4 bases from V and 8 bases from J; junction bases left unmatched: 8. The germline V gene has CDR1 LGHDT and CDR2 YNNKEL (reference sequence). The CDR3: CASSLAQGWDEQFF. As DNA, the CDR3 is TGTGCCAGCAGCCTAGCACAGGGGTGGGATGAGCAGTTCTTC.

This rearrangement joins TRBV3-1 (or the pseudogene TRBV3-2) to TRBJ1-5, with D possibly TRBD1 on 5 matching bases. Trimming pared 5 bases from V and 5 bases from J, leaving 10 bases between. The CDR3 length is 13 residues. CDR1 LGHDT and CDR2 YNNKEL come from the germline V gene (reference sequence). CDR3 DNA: TGTGCCAGCAGCGAGACAGTCGATCAGCCCCAGCATTTT. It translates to CASSETVDQPQHF.

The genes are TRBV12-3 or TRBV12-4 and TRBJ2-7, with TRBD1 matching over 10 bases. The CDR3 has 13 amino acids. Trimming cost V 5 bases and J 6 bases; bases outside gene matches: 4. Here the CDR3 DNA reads TGTGCCAGCAGTACGAGGGACAGGGGCGAGCAGTACTTC. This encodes CASSTRDRGEQYF.